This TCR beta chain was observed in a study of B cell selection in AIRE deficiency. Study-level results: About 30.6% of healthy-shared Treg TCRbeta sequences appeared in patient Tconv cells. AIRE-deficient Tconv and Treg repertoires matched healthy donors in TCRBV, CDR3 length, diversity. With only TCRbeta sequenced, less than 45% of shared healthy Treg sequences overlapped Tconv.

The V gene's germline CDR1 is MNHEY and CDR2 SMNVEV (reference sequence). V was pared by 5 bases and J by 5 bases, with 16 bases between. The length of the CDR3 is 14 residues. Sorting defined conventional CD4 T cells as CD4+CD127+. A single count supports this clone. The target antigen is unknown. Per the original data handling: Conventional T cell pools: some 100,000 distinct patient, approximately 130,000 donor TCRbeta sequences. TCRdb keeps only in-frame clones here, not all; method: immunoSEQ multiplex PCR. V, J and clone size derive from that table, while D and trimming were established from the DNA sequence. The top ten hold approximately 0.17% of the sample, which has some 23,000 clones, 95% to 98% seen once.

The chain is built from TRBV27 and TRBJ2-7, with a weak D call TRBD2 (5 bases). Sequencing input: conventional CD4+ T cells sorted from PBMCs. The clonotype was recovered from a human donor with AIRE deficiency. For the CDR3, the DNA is TGTGCCAGCAGTCCTGCGGGTCTGGGTAACGAGCAGTACTTC. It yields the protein CASSPAGLGNEQYF.